The T cell receptor beta chain described here comes from a study of low-dose radiotherapy and immunotherapy resistance in tumors. As for the study in general: For Cohort 1, fractions of 0.5 Gy were given every 2 weeks, reaching 6.5 Gy overall. The 200 mg/m2 dose of intravenous cyclophosphamide was given every two weeks, one day before radiation and immunotherapy. Aspirin 300 mg, taken orally and daily, was given to patients for four cycles from cycle 1 day 1.

Covering alpha and beta chains, TRAV- and TRBV-specific primers were used for the first-strand cDNA. TCRs were put through about 20 PCR cycles of amplification with Phusion. A constant-region primer and the V-primer adapter served as the primer pair. Using its own MiXCR run on the reads, TCRdb lists one record per CDR3 protein. Of tens of thousands of distinct CDR3 sequences listed, about 25% are singletons. Documented time point: before trial treatment. Qualifying patients carried advanced solid tumors devoid of tumor-infiltrating lymphocytes. This clonotype occurred many times. Losses at the gene ends were 6 bases for V and 6 bases for J; bases not matched to a gene: 11. The germline gives CDR1 MNHNS, CDR2 SASEGT. The CDR3 contains 14 residues.

Sequenced here: PBMCs, sampled before treatment. The rearrangement joins TRBV6-1 to TRBJ2-7; TRBD1 matches at 7 bases. This TCR derives from a male donor with prostate cancer. CDR3 DNA sequence: TGTGCCAGCAGCCGGGACAGCCTCCTCGGCGAGCAGTACTTC. Translating gives CASSRDSLLGEQYF.